These 13 T cell receptor beta chains share one sample of origin, sequenced in a study of blood T cells in healthy people across ages. With a J-beta primer mix and a sample-barcoded 5' primer, a second PCR ran about 7 to 11 cycles. TCRdb recomputed calls from the 5' RACE reads with MiXCR, one row per CDR3 protein. The sample holds 650,000 to 800,000 distinct CDR3 sequences, 52% seen once. Sequencing was carried out using blood. These receptors all come from an elderly woman in good health.

CDR3 in amino acids: CASSGFQYNEQFF. The DNA for the CDR3 is TGTGCCAGCTCCGGCTTTCAGTACAATGAGCAGTTCTTC. V gene TRBV12-3 or TRBV12-4 combines with J gene TRBJ2-1; D remains ambiguous. CDR3 size: 13 residues. Trimming took off 8 bases at V and 4 bases at J, with 12 bases between the two ends.

This clonotype has a single count. This may be a read error: a much more frequent sequence differs by one nucleotide. The rearrangement links TRBV18 to TRBJ2-4, with D possibly matching TRBD2 (6 bases). The CDR3 is made up of 15 amino acids. Germline values: CDR1 KGHSH, CDR2 LQKENI. CDR3 coding DNA: TGTGCCATCTCACCGCCCGGGACTTCCCGAAACATTCAGTACTTC. This codes for CAISPPGTSRNIQYF.

The table lists this clonotype with a few counts. The chain joins TRBV12-3 or TRBV12-4 to TRBJ1-5; 7 bases line up with TRBD1. With V trimmed by 5 bases and J by 1 base, 5 bases remained unmatched. The CDR3 extends over 15 amino acids. The CDR3 spells CASSRQGESNQPQHF. CDR3 nucleotide sequence: TGTGCCAGCAGTAGACAGGGAGAGAGCAATCAGCCCCAGCATTTT.

The gene calls are TRBV29-1 and TRBJ2-2; possible D gene TRBD1, 6 bases. CDR1 and CDR2 (germline): SQVTM, ANQGSEA. V was pared by 6 bases and J by 6 bases, with 11 bases between. The CDR3 has 12 residues. The CDR3 loop reads CSVQGDAGELFF. The CDR3 bases are TGCAGCGTACAGGGAGATGCCGGGGAGCTGTTTTTT.

Regarding this clonotype: A much more abundant neighbour one base away suggests this may be a read error. The rearrangement links TRBV15 to TRBJ2-5; D gene ambiguous. Germline lookup yields CDR1 LNHNV and CDR2 YYDKDF (reference sequence). Trimming cost V 0 bases and J 5 bases, with 4 bases left between them. This CDR3 contains 12 residues. The CDR3 sequence is CATSRDSETQYF. CDR3 sequence (DNA): TGTGCCACCAGCAGAGATTCGGAGACCCAGTACTTC.

The chain couples TRBV7-2 to TRBJ2-5, with a weak D call TRBD2 (6 bases). The CDR3 totals 16 residues. Trimming stripped 6 bases from V and 0 bases from J, with 17 bases between. Germline V gene data show CDR1 as SGHTA and CDR2 as FQGNSA. The CDR3 nucleotides are TGTGCCAGCAGTCGTAGCCCAGCGGGCCACCAAGAGACCCAGTACTTC. Its protein is CASSRSPAGHQETQYF.

This clonotype was recorded many times. The chain links TRBV11-2 to TRBJ2-3; no definite D call. This CDR3 region has 12 residues. The V gene lost 2 bases and the J gene lost 5 bases, with 5 bases spanning the gap. Germline V CDR1 and CDR2: SGHAT, FQNNGV. CDR3 sequence: CASSLSEDTQYF. The CDR3, as DNA: TGTGCCAGCAGCTTATCGGAAGATACGCAGTATTTT.

This sequence joins TRBV2 and TRBJ2-7; tentatively, D is TRBD2 (5 bases). Germline CDR1 SNHLY, CDR2 FYNNEI. V was trimmed by 7 bases and J by 2 bases, leaving 12 bases between them. The CDR3 is 13 residues long. CDR3 sequence: CASNLDFTYEQYF. The CDR3 region has the DNA TGTGCCAGCAACCTGGACTTCACCTACGAGCAGTACTTC. The whole variable domain, filled in from reference TRBV2 and TRBJ2-7, reads EPEVTQTPSHQVTQMGQEVILRCVPISNHLYFYWYRQILGQKVEFLVSFYNNEISEKSEIFDDQFSVERPDGSNFTLKIRSTKLEDSAMYFCASNLDFTYEQYFGPGTRLTVT.

In the case of this clonotype: A single base separates this from a much larger clone, so it may be a read error. V usage is TRBV28 and J usage is TRBJ2-6; D gene ambiguous. Trimming shortened V by 2 bases and J by 4 bases, and 9 bases separated the two germline ends. Germline V gives CDR1 MDHEN, CDR2 SYDVKM. The CDR3 contains 15 residues. CDR3 sequence: CASSLQDHGANVLTF. The CDR3 DNA sequence: TGTGCCAGCAGTTTACAGGACCACGGGGCCAACGTCCTGACTTTC.

The V gene is TRBV12-3 or TRBV12-4, the J gene TRBJ2-7; tentatively, D is TRBD1 or TRBD2 (5 bases each). The CDR3 runs to 13 residues. V lost 7 bases and J lost 2, with 12 bases in between. The DNA of the CDR3 is TGTGCCAGCAATGGGGACGGAACCTACGAGCAGTACTTC. It is translated as CASNGDGTYEQYF.

The V call is TRBV29-1, the J call TRBJ1-2; D remains ambiguous. The CDR3 contains 13 residues. Germline V CDR1 and CDR2: SQVTM, ANQGSEA. Trimming removed 7 bases at V and 8 bases at J, with 20 bases between. The CDR3 loop reads CSAKDWARGGYTF. CDR3 nucleotide sequence: TGCAGCGCAAAGGACTGGGCACGGGGAGGCTACACCTTC. The whole variable domain, remainder taken from reference TRBV29-1 and TRBJ1-2, is SAVISQKPSRDICQRGTSLTIQCQVDSQVTMMFWYRQQPGQSLTLIATANQGSEATYESGFVIDKFPISRPNLTFSTLTVSNMSPEDSSIYLCSAKDWARGGYTFGSGTRLTVV.

This chain connects TRBV11-2 to TRBJ2-2; TRBD2 aligns across 9 bases. V gave up 1 base and J gave up 6 bases; unmatched junction bases: 6. CDR1 and CDR2 from the germline V gene are SGHAT and FQNNGV. The CDR3 is 16 amino acids. This CDR3 reads CASSLVSRGGSGELFF. Here the CDR3 DNA reads TGTGCCAGCAGCTTAGTGTCGCGGGGGGGTTCCGGGGAGCTGTTTTTT.

The chain joins TRBV5-1 to TRBJ2-2; D is possibly TRBD2 (5 bases). The germline CDR1 and CDR2 sequences are SGHRS and YFSETQ. The length of the CDR3 is 14 residues. V was clipped by 4 bases and J by 1 base, with 8 bases between them. CDR3 sequence (DNA): TGCGCCAGCAGCGACTACGAGAACACCGGGGAGCTGTTTTTT. It yields the protein CASSDYENTGELFF.